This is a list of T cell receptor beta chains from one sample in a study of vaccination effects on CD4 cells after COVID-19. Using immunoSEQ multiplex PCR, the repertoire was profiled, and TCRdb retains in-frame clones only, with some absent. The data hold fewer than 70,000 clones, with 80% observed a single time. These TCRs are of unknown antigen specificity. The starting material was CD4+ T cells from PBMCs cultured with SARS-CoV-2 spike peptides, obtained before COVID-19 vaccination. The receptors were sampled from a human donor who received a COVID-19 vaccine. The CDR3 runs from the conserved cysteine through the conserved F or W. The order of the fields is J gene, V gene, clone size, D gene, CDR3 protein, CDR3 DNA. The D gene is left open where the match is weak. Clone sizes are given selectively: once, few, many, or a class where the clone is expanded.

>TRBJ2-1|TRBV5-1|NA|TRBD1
CASSLGQGSYNEQFF
TGCGCCAGCAGCTTAGGACAGGGGTCCTACAATGAGCAGTTCTTC
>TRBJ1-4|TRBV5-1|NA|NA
CASTPGHPNEKLFF
TGCGCCAGCACACCGGGACACCCTAATGAAAAACTGTTTTTT
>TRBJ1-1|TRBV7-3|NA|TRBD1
CASSLESGRDSPAFF
TGTGCCAGCAGCTTAGAGTCGGGCAGGGACAGTCCAGCTTTCTTT
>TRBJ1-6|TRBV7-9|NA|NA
CASSRGRDFGSPLHF
TGTGCCAGCAGCCGGGGAAGAGATTTTGGTTCACCCCTCCACTTT
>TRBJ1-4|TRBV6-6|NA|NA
CASSPTGSREKLFF
TGTGCCAGCAGCCCTACAGGGAGTCGAGAAAAACTGTTTTTT
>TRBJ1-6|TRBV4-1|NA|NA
CASSQGGSVSNSPLHF
TGCGCCAGCAGCCAAGGGGGGAGCGTTTCTAATTCACCCCTCCACTTT
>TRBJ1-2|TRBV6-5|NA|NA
CASSPLTPNYGYTF
TGTGCCAGCAGTCCACTAACACCCAACTATGGCTACACCTTC
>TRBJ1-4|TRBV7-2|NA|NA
CASSLRSDEKLFF
TGTGCCAGCAGCTTAAGGAGTGACGAAAAACTGTTTTTT
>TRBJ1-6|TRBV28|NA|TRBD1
CASRTGGSNSPLHF
TGTGCCAGCAGAACAGGGGGCAGTAATTCACCCCTCCACTTT
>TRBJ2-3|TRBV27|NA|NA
CASSFRQSNADTQYF
TGTGCCAGCAGTTTCAGGCAGAGCAATGCAGATACGCAGTATTTT
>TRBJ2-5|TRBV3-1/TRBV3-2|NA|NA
CASSQVGPPLETQYF
TGTGCCAGCAGCCAAGTAGGCCCCCCCCTCGAGACCCAGTACTTC
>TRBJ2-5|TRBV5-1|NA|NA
CASSSQTRTTETQYF
TGCGCCAGCAGCTCCCAGACTAGAACGACAGAGACCCAGTACTTC
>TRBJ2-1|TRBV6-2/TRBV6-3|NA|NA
CASSSRLRDGDYNEQFF
TGTGCCAGCAGTTCCCGCCTCCGGGACGGAGATTACAATGAGCAGTTCTTC
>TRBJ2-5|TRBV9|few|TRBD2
CASSAGTSGGLQETQYF
TGTGCCAGCAGCGCCGGGACTAGCGGGGGGCTACAAGAGACCCAGTACTTC
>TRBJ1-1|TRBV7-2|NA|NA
CASSLVVNTEAFF
TGTGCCAGCAGCTTAGTAGTGAACACTGAAGCTTTCTTT
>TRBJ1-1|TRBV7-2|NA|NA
CASSLVRDGAFF
TGTGCCAGCAGCTTAGTAAGGGATGGTGCTTTCTTT
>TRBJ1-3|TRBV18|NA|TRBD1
CASSLAGTVLFGSGNTIYF
TGTGCCAGCTCACTCGCCGGGACAGTCTTATTTGGCTCTGGAAACACCATATATTTT
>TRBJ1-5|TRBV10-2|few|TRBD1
CASSPGTGGNQPQHF
TGCGCCAGCAGCCCCGGGACAGGGGGCAATCAGCCCCAGCATTTT
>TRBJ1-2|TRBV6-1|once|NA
CASSDEAAGYGYTF
TGTGCCAGCAGTGATGAGGCTGCTGGCTATGGCTACACCTTC
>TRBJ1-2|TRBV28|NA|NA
CASSFVGYNPYGYTF
TGTGCCAGCAGTTTTGTTGGTTACAATCCATACGGCTACACCTTC
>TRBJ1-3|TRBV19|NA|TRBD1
CASRAGTAIFSGNTIYF
TGTGCCAGTAGAGCCGGGACAGCCATTTTCTCTGGAAACACCATATATTTT
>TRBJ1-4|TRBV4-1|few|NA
CASSQAWRGGEKLFF
TGCGCCAGCAGCCAAGCATGGAGGGGAGGCGAAAAACTGTTTTTT
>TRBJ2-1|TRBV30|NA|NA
CAWSVRVAINEQFF
TGTGCCTGGAGTGTACGGGTAGCAATCAATGAGCAGTTCTTC
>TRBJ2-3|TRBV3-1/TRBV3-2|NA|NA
CASSRYSGSPDTSTDTQYF
TGTGCCAGCAGCCGATACTCCGGTTCCCCTGATACTAGCACAGATACGCAGTATTTT
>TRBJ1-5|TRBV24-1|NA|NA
CATSDSGRRIDQPQHF
TGTGCCACCAGTGACTCAGGGAGACGCATAGATCAGCCCCAGCATTTT
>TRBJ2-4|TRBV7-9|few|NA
CASSSAKNIQYF
TGTGCCAGCAGCTCCGCCAAAAACATTCAGTACTTC